This TCR beta chain was profiled in a study of blood T cell repertoires in COVID-19. In the study overall: Samples representing acute and convalescent COVID-19 were sourced from the United States, Italy and Spain.

Trimming stripped 6 bases from V and 4 bases from J, with 15 bases between. Germline-derived CDR1 and CDR2 are SEHNR and FQNEAQ (reference sequence). CDR3 size: 14 residues. As processed by the authors: Amplified reference gene primers provided the basis for estimating nucleated cell counts. Only in-frame clones appear in the TCRdb table, and some are missing; sequencing was by immunoSEQ multiplex PCR. From that table come the V and J calls and clone size; the DNA was used to work out D and trimming. The profile shows about 120,000 clones, 65% to 85% of them singletons. The chain employs TRBV7-9 and TRBJ2-5, with D possibly being TRBD2 (6 bases). The clonotype was recovered from an older man with acute or convalescent COVID-19. The sequenced material came from peripheral blood. The CDR3 DNA is TGTGCCAGCAGTCCACATGGGGGGACAGAGACCCAGTACTTC. Translation gives CASSPHGGTETQYF.